This TCR beta chain was retrieved from a study of blood T cells in healthy people across ages. This clonotype has more than one count but fewer than ten. Combining a sample-barcoded 5' primer with a J-beta primer mix, a second PCR ran for about 6 to 11 cycles. TCRdb reprocessed the 5' RACE reads with MiXCR, giving one entry per CDR3 protein. The table records about 640,000 distinct CDR3 sequences, approximately 50% of them present only once. This sequence was found in a man in his sixties in good health. Material: blood.

DNA for the CDR3: TGCAGTGCTAGGGCGATTGGGGGCGTACAGACAGATACGCAGTATTTT. Amino acids: CSARAIGGVQTDTQYF. The genes are TRBV20-1 and TRBJ2-3; D might be TRBD1 (6 bases). The V end lost 3 bases, the J end lost 3 bases, and 19 bases lay between the germline ends. The CDR3 length is 16 residues. CDR1 and CDR2 from the germline V gene are DFQATT and SNEGSKA (reference sequence).